These T cell receptor beta chains were read from a single sample in a study of blood T cell repertoires in COVID-19. The data were produced by immunoSEQ multiplex PCR, yet TCRdb's version contains in-frame clones alone and is incomplete. The sample consists of 120,000 or so clones, approximately 65% of them appearing once. The specimen sequenced was peripheral blood. The receptors come from a woman in her sixties or seventies with acute or convalescent COVID-19. The CDR3 runs from the conserved cysteine through the conserved F or W. A D gene is named only where the DNA matches it firmly.

cdr3_aa	d_call	cdr3_length	v_call	j_call
CASSSGPTEAFF	NA	12	TRBV12-3/TRBV12-4	TRBJ1-1
CASSVELALTDTQYF	TRBD2	15	TRBV9	TRBJ2-3
CASSNDRTYGYTF	NA	13	TRBV19	TRBJ1-2
CASSLEGAGTEAFF	TRBD1	14	TRBV5-1	TRBJ1-1
CASQRPWMGYTF	NA	12	TRBV12-3/TRBV12-4	TRBJ1-2
CASSYGGSLTEQFF	TRBD2	14	TRBV7-8	TRBJ2-1
CATSDSGYTDTQYF	NA	14	TRBV24-1	TRBJ2-3
CASSPGIYSNQPQHF	NA	15	TRBV3-1/TRBV3-2	TRBJ1-5
CASSMDRGQGGYTF	TRBD1	14	TRBV5-1	TRBJ1-2
CASSLETGNYGYTF	NA	14	TRBV7-2	TRBJ1-2
CASSFSLDRETYEQYF	TRBD1	16	TRBV28	TRBJ2-7
CASSSVQGGNYGYTF	TRBD1	15	TRBV28	TRBJ1-2
CASRLTTGNYGYTF	TRBD1	14	TRBV3-1/TRBV3-2	TRBJ1-2
CASSKKTGQLNQPQHF	TRBD1	16	TRBV5-8	TRBJ1-5
CATSDPGTVRDTQYF	TRBD1	15	TRBV24-1	TRBJ2-3
CASSTGGPTEAFF	NA	13	TRBV18	TRBJ1-1
CATSLEGAGTGELFF	TRBD1	15	TRBV24-1	TRBJ2-2
CASAGTSGLKEQFF	TRBD2	14	TRBV9	TRBJ2-1
CASRTFPGQDNSPLHF	TRBD1	16	TRBV2	TRBJ1-6
CASSVLWTAPYGYTF	NA	15	TRBV7-8	TRBJ1-2
CASSESGGNYGYTF	NA	14	TRBV2	TRBJ1-2
CASSLDEGTPLHF	NA	13	TRBV5-1	TRBJ1-6
CASSPTDGVYEEDGYTF	NA	17	TRBV2	TRBJ1-2
CASRDSLKGNEQFF	NA	14	TRBV10-3	TRBJ2-1
CATVNRGNQPQHF	NA	13	TRBV19	TRBJ1-5
CASSQGGSYNSPLHF	TRBD1	15	TRBV11-2	TRBJ1-6
CASSLSSGGIYEQYF	TRBD2	15	TRBV9	TRBJ2-7
CASSLGLTGYLEQYF	TRBD1	15	TRBV5-1	TRBJ2-7
CASSPETGRANVLTF	NA	15	TRBV7-9	TRBJ2-6
CASSQARTIEQYF	NA	13	TRBV3-1/TRBV3-2	TRBJ2-3
CASSVRTGGPYNQPQHF	NA	17	TRBV19	TRBJ1-5
CASSLDRVGAEQYF	NA	14	TRBV5-1	TRBJ2-7
CASSTGAGGNTIYF	TRBD1	14	TRBV11-2	TRBJ1-3
CASSFQGSPYNEQFF	NA	15	TRBV11-1	TRBJ2-1
CASSPYRDGERGYTF	NA	15	TRBV4-1	TRBJ1-2
CASSITGITEAFF	NA	13	TRBV18	TRBJ1-1
CASSVEQAGYPYNEQFF	NA	17	TRBV9	TRBJ2-1
CASSLAGGRNEQFF	TRBD2	14	TRBV5-1	TRBJ2-1
CASSMRGASTDTQYF	TRBD2	15	TRBV19	TRBJ2-3
CSASGGIEKLFF	NA	12	TRBV20-1	TRBJ1-4
CASSLIQGLSGEQYF	NA	15	TRBV27	TRBJ2-7
CASSPGENPYEQYF	NA	14	TRBV9	TRBJ2-7
CASSTTGGRGYTF	TRBD1	13	TRBV11-3	TRBJ1-2
CAWGTGVGKLFF	TRBD1	12	TRBV30	TRBJ1-4
CASRTDRGQAGELFF	TRBD1	15	TRBV6-5	TRBJ2-2
CATSTDRGKETQYF	TRBD1	14	TRBV15	TRBJ2-5
CASSLAGRTMANYGYTF	NA	17	TRBV5-4	TRBJ1-2
CAISERGVGTGHNQPQHF	TRBD1	18	TRBV10-3	TRBJ1-5
CASSESSSGARLLGELFF	TRBD2	18	TRBV2	TRBJ2-2
CASSQDYPSQVNSPLHF	NA	17	TRBV3-1/TRBV3-2	TRBJ1-6
CASSSGRGLNTEAFF	NA	15	TRBV11-3	TRBJ1-1
CASSPQPTGSYGYTF	NA	15	TRBV27	TRBJ1-2
CASSSLAGGYEQYF	TRBD2	14	TRBV3-1/TRBV3-2	TRBJ2-7
CASRRGETQYF	NA	11	TRBV28	TRBJ2-5
CASSEASGLGRSPLHF	NA	16	TRBV6-1	TRBJ1-6
CASSFRGGTRGEAFF	NA	15	TRBV7-8	TRBJ1-1
CASSEVGTGGDEQYF	TRBD1	15	TRBV6-1	TRBJ2-7
CASSISKGATEAFF	NA	14	TRBV19	TRBJ1-1
CASSQEGGEAFF	NA	12	TRBV3-1/TRBV3-2	TRBJ1-1
CASSPALSDRGASYGYTF	TRBD1	18	TRBV18	TRBJ1-2